Below are 8 T cell receptor beta chains sequenced from a single sample in a study of blood T cell repertoires in COVID-19. Clones were read by immunoSEQ multiplex PCR, and TCRdb kept only the in-frame ones, dropping some. The sample consists of 180,000 or so clones, just under 80% of them appearing once. The sequenced sample consisted of peripheral blood. The receptors come from a woman aged 80 or older with active or convalescent COVID-19.

The sample holds one count of this clone. The CDR3: CAWSLTSALGGYTF. The CDR3 DNA is TGTGCCTGGAGTTTGACCTCCGCCCTAGGAGGCTACACCTTC. J is TRBJ1-2 and V is TRBV30; D is ambiguous. The CDR3 covers 14 residues. The germline gives CDR1 GTSNPN, CDR2 SVGIG (reference sequence). The ends were cut back, 2 bases at V and 8 bases at J, with 18 bases in the middle.

This clone has a single count. The CDR3 coding sequence is TGTGCCAGCAGTGGCGAAGTACGGTTCACTGAAGCTTTCTTT. Translating gives CASSGEVRFTEAFF. The chain couples TRBV2 to TRBJ1-1, with D uncertain. Deletions cut 4 bases from V and 4 bases from J, with 13 bases between. The CDR3 spans 14 residues. The germline gives CDR1 SNHLY, CDR2 FYNNEI.

The CDR3 bases are TGTGCCAGCAGCCAAGGACAGGGATTGAACACTGAAGCTTTCTTT. This encodes CASSQGQGLNTEAFF. The rearrangement uses TRBV4-2 and TRBJ1-1; 7 bases map to TRBD1. The J segment lost 0 bases and the V segment lost 1 base, leaving 2 bases of the junction unmatched. Germline V gives CDR1 LGHNA, CDR2 YNFKEQ. The CDR3 has 15 residues.

This clone was picked up a small number of times. V usage is TRBV6-5 and J usage is TRBJ2-1; tentative D call: TRBD2 (6 bases). The CDR3 totals 13 residues. In germline, CDR1 is MNHEY, CDR2 SVGAGI. Between the trimmed V and J ends, which lost 0 bases and 15 bases, there was a span of 15 bases. DNA of the CDR3: TGTGCCAGCAGTTACTCGTGGGACTCCTTTGGGTTCTTC. Its protein product is CASSYSWDSFGFF.

This chain joins TRBV6-5 and TRBJ1-1; 9 nucleotides line up with TRBD1. Germline CDR1 and CDR2: MNHEY and SVGAGI. The CDR3 consists of 13 residues. The ends lost 4 bases at V and 10 bases at J; junction bases unmatched: 7. Written as DNA, the CDR3 is TGTGCCAGCAGTTCGGACAGGGGATTTGTAGCTTTCTTT. Protein sequence: CASSSDRGFVAFF.

This rearrangement joins TRBV6-1 to TRBJ2-7, with no clear D. In germline, CDR1 is MNHNS, CDR2 SASEGT. Trimming stripped 4 bases from V and 4 bases from J, with 11 bases between. This CDR3 comprises 13 residues. CDR3 DNA: TGTGCCAGCAGTGTAGCCAGTATTTACGAGCAGTACTTC. It encodes CASSVASIYEQYF.

The chain couples TRBV9 to TRBJ2-5, with 10 bases aligning to TRBD2. There are 16 residues in the CDR3. V lost 0 bases and J lost 5; bases outside the gene matches: 7. CDR1 SGDLS and CDR2 YYNGEE come from the germline V gene. The CDR3 DNA reads as TGTGCCAGCAGCGTAGCTGTGACTAGCGGGTTGGAGACCCAGTACTTC. This translates into CASSVAVTSGLETQYF.

In this sample, this clone turned up a few times. V is TRBV5-1 and J is TRBJ2-1; 8 bases agree with TRBD1. Trimming took 3 bases from V and 5 from J; bases not matched to a gene: 4. Germline values: CDR1 SGHRS, CDR2 YFSETQ. CDR3 size: 14 residues. The CDR3 sequence: CASSWTGSNNEQFF. Written as DNA, the CDR3 is TGCGCCAGCAGCTGGACAGGGAGCAACAATGAGCAGTTCTTC.